The 24 T cell receptor beta chains given below trace back to one sample, sequenced in a study of PD-L1 blockade in urothelial cancer. Noted time point: pretreatment peripheral blood. Clones were sequenced by immunoSEQ multiplex PCR, and TCRdb holds only the in-frame ones, with some missing. The sample yields 40,000 to 60,000 clones, 80% to 90% seen once. The sequencing used PBMCs, collected around atezolizumab (anti-PD-L1) treatment. The receptor set was obtained from a man aged 65-85 years with urothelial cancer.

V and J are TRBV4-1 and TRBJ2-7; D is ambiguous. This CDR3 contains 15 residues. V gave up 1 base and J gave up 4 bases, with 14 bases separating them. Germline V CDR1 and CDR2: MGHRA, YSYEKL. The CDR3 DNA reads TGCGCCAGCAGCCAAGTCTTACAGAACCATTACGAGCAGTACTTC. Translated: CASSQVLQNHYEQYF.

V usage is TRBV4-3 and J usage is TRBJ2-2, with D unresolved. Germline-derived CDR1 and CDR2 are LGHNA and YSLEER. This CDR3 comprises 17 residues. V was pared by 0 bases and J by 2 bases, with 13 bases between. The CDR3 spells CASSQDLVAANTGELFF. The DNA for the CDR3 is TGCGCCAGCAGCCAAGATTTGGTAGCCGCAAACACCGGGGAGCTGTTTTTT.

This clone was picked up a small number of times. The J gene is TRBJ1-2, the V gene TRBV4-3; D might be TRBD1 (5 bases). The CDR3 contains 11 residues. The germline V gene has CDR1 LGHNA and CDR2 YSLEER. Between the trimmed V and J ends, which lost 4 bases and 7 bases, there was a span of 7 bases. The CDR3 sequence: CASSRDSGYTF. CDR3 nucleotides: TGCGCCAGCAGCCGAGACAGTGGCTACACCTTC.

This sequence joins TRBV7-9 and TRBJ1-1, with no clear D. V shed 1 base and J shed 7 bases, with 13 bases lying between them. The CDR3 is 14 residues long. Looked up from germline, CDR1 is SEHNR and CDR2 is FQNEAQ (reference sequence). The CDR3: CASSLERQTDEAFF. In DNA form, the CDR3 reads TGTGCCAGCAGCTTAGAGCGGCAGACCGATGAAGCTTTCTTT.

The chain links TRBV5-1 to TRBJ2-2; weak D call: TRBD1 (5 bases). The V end lost 6 bases, the J end lost 1 base, and 7 bases lay between the germline ends. CDR1 is SGHRS and CDR2 is YFSETQ in the germline V gene. The CDR3 consists of 13 residues. The DNA for the CDR3 is TGCGCCAGCAATGACAGGAACACCGGGGAGCTGTTTTTT. Translating it yields CASNDRNTGELFF.

The rearrangement joins TRBV5-1 to TRBJ2-7; TRBD1 matches at 12 bases. Per germline, CDR1 SGHRS and CDR2 YFSETQ. The trim removed 4 bases at V and 6 bases at J, leaving 11 bases unmatched. The CDR3 sequence is 16 residues long. The CDR3: CASSAPTGTGGREQYF. CDR3 nucleotides: TGCGCCAGCAGCGCCCCGACCGGGACAGGGGGCCGCGAGCAGTACTTC.

The chain couples TRBV19 to TRBJ1-1, with 9 positions matching TRBD1. The J segment lost 3 bases and the V segment lost 2 bases, leaving 10 bases of the junction unmatched. CDR1 is LNHDA, CDR2 SQIVND, per germline (reference sequence). The CDR3 length is 17 residues. The CDR3 bases are TGTGCCAGTAGTATAAGAGGGACAGGGTTTTTCGACACTGAAGCTTTCTTT. Translation gives CASSIRGTGFFDTEAFF.

This rearrangement joins TRBV11-1 to TRBJ2-7; 7 bases fit TRBD2. V was pared by 8 bases and J by 0 bases, with 7 bases of the junction left unmatched. This CDR3 contains 14 residues. Germline-derived CDR1 and CDR2 are SGHAT and FQDESV (reference sequence). CDR3 protein: CASGFGGTSYEQYF. CDR3 nucleotides: TGTGCCAGCGGGTTCGGGGGGACCTCCTACGAGCAGTACTTC.

The rearrangement uses TRBV5-6 and TRBJ2-3, with TRBD2 matching 7 bases. Trimming removed 4 bases from V and 5 bases from J; junction bases left unmatched: 13. The germline V gene has CDR1 SGHDT and CDR2 YYEEEE. CDR3 length: 16 amino acids. In nucleotides, the CDR3 is TGTGCCAGCAGCGCCCTTAAGGCGGGAGCTGGAGATACGCAGTATTTT. Its protein is CASSALKAGAGDTQYF.

The chain joins TRBV6-5 to TRBJ2-7, with 7 bases fitting TRBD2. The germline gives CDR1 MNHEY, CDR2 SVGAGI. The V gene end was trimmed by 3 bases and the J gene end by 7 bases; junction bases not matched to a gene: 9. This CDR3 has 14 amino acids. CDR3 nucleotides: TGTGCCAGCAGTTATGAGGTGGCGGGGGAAGAGCAGTACTTC. It yields the protein CASSYEVAGEEQYF.

J is TRBJ2-7 and V is TRBV28; 9 nucleotides align to TRBD2. The CDR3 totals 14 residues. The germline gives CDR1 MDHEN, CDR2 SYDVKM. Losses at the gene ends were 6 bases for V and 3 bases for J; bases not matched to a gene: 6. The CDR3 sequence: CASSSSGINYEQYF. For the CDR3, the DNA is TGTGCCAGCAGCTCTAGCGGGATTAACTACGAGCAGTACTTC. The full variable domain, rest sourced from reference TRBV28 and TRBJ2-7, is DVKVTQSSRYLVKRTGEKVFLECVQDMDHENMFWYRQDPGLGLRLIYFSYDVKMKEKGDIPEGYSVSREKKERFSLILESASTNQTSMYLCASSSSGINYEQYFGPGTRLTVT.

V usage is TRBV5-1 and J usage is TRBJ2-1; TRBD2 aligns across 8 bases. Germline-derived CDR1 and CDR2 are SGHRS and YFSETQ. V dropped 0 bases and J dropped 6; count of bases not matched to a gene: 11. The CDR3 has 17 amino acids. CDR3 residues: CASSLGGGRTVRNEQFF. CDR3 bases: TGCGCCAGCAGCTTGGGAGGCGGGAGGACCGTACGCAATGAGCAGTTCTTC.

The V call is TRBV9, the J call TRBJ2-1; TRBD2 might be the D (6 bases). V was trimmed by 1 base and J by 2 bases, leaving 13 bases between them. The CDR3 runs 16 residues. Per the germline V gene, CDR1 is SGDLS and CDR2 is YYNGEE. The CDR3 sequence is CASSVTVGGTYNEQFF. The DNA for the CDR3 is TGTGCCAGCAGCGTAACCGTCGGGGGTACCTACAATGAGCAGTTCTTC.

In regard to this clone: Sequence at one end of the junction differs from germline and may be a read error. CDR3 bases: TGTGCCAGCAGTTCCCTAATGGACAGAAAACATTTT. This encodes CASSSLMDRKHF. The rearrangement joins TRBV27 to TRBJ1-3; TRBD1 might be the D (6 bases). The CDR3 is 12 residues long. The germline CDR1 and CDR2 sequences are MNHEY and SMNVEV (reference sequence).

The chain employs TRBV4-3 and TRBJ2-2, with D uncertain. The V and J ends lost 2 bases and 7 bases respectively, with 8 bases between them. The CDR3 is 13 residues long. CDR1 and CDR2 (germline): LGHNA, YSLEER. The CDR3, as DNA: TGCGCCAGCAGCCAATCTGGCGGCGGGGAGCTGTTTTTT. Its translation: CASSQSGGGELFF.

CDR3 region: CASSLSHGSGSLYEQYF. The DNA of the CDR3 is TGTGCCAGCAGTTTAAGTCACGGGAGCGGGAGTCTCTACGAGCAGTACTTC. The rearrangement joins TRBV28 to TRBJ2-7; 8 bases map to TRBD2. The CDR3 contains 17 residues. V trimming: 2 bases; J trimming: 3 bases; junction bases outside the gene matches: 12. Germline assignment: CDR1 MDHEN and CDR2 SYDVKM.

This clone was counted only a few times. V usage is TRBV5-4 and J usage is TRBJ2-1, with 13 bases aligning to TRBD2. The CDR3 has 16 amino acids. Germline CDR1 SGHNT, CDR2 YYREEE (reference sequence). V gave up 0 bases and J gave up 6 bases; unmatched junction bases: 3. The CDR3 here is CASSLGRTSGGNEQFF. CDR3 bases: TGTGCCAGCAGCTTGGGAAGGACTAGCGGGGGCAATGAGCAGTTCTTC.

The V call is TRBV6-4, the J call TRBJ1-4; TRBD1 aligns across 7 bases. This CDR3 is 18 amino acids long. V lost 6 bases, J lost 0 bases, and 13 bases stayed unmatched. CDR1 and CDR2 (germline): MRHNA, SNTAGT. The CDR3 spells CASSDLSDRGPTNEKLFF. CDR3 nucleotide sequence: TGTGCCAGCAGCGACCTAAGTGATAGGGGGCCAACTAATGAAAAACTGTTTTTT.

This chain joins TRBV28 and TRBJ2-5, with a weak D call TRBD1 (6 bases). The germline CDR1 and CDR2 sequences are MDHEN and SYDVKM. The CDR3 consists of 15 residues. V was shortened by 5 bases and J by 1 base, with 14 bases between the two germline ends. The CDR3 nucleotides are TGTGCCAGCAGTCAGGTTGGACAGCTCCAAGAGACCCAGTACTTC. It translates to CASSQVGQLQETQYF.

V and J are TRBV6-1 and TRBJ2-5, with 8 bases identical to TRBD2. V lost 1 base to trimming and J lost 2 bases; unmatched junction nucleotides: 9. The length of the CDR3 is 17 residues. Germline lookup yields CDR1 MNHNS and CDR2 SASEGT. CDR3 loop: CASSEERGGGLQETQYF. CDR3 nucleotide sequence: TGTGCCAGCAGTGAAGAACGGGGGGGCGGTCTTCAAGAGACCCAGTACTTC.

The chain has TRBV9 and TRBJ2-3, with 9 bases matching TRBD2. This CDR3 contains 16 residues. After removal of 4 bases from V and 3 bases from J, the junction contained 9 bases not matched to a gene. Per the germline V gene, CDR1 is SGDLS and CDR2 is YYNGEE. CDR3 sequence (DNA): TGTGCCAGCAGCCCCTTACAGCGGGGGGCGACAGATACGCAGTATTTT. Residues: CASSPLQRGATDTQYF.

The chain links TRBV6-5 to TRBJ2-3; TRBD2 might be the D (5 bases). The germline gives CDR1 MNHEY, CDR2 SVGAGI. Trimming took 5 bases from V and 0 from J, leaving 12 bases between them. The CDR3 is made up of 15 amino acids. The CDR3 region is CASSKVSGSTDTQYF. The CDR3 DNA follows: TGTGCCAGCAGTAAGGTGTCGGGGAGCACAGATACGCAGTATTTT.

Only a few counts were recorded for this clone. The V gene is TRBV19, the J gene TRBJ2-5, with 15 bases identical to TRBD2. This CDR3 contains 16 residues. Germline V CDR1 and CDR2: LNHDA, SQIVND (reference sequence). The junction had 3 bases not matched to a gene; V was cut back by 5 bases and J by 2 bases. The CDR3 coding sequence is TGTGCCAGTAGTCCCGGGACTAGCGGGAGGCAAGAGACCCAGTACTTC. It yields the protein CASSPGTSGRQETQYF.

The chain joins TRBV6-5 to TRBJ2-7; D gene unclear. This CDR3 comprises 15 residues. V lost 6 bases, J lost 3 bases, and 18 bases lay in between. In germline, CDR1 is MNHEY, CDR2 SVGAGI. CDR3: CASRPISTQLYEQYF. The CDR3 region has the DNA TGTGCCAGCAGACCAATAAGTACCCAACTCTACGAGCAGTACTTC.